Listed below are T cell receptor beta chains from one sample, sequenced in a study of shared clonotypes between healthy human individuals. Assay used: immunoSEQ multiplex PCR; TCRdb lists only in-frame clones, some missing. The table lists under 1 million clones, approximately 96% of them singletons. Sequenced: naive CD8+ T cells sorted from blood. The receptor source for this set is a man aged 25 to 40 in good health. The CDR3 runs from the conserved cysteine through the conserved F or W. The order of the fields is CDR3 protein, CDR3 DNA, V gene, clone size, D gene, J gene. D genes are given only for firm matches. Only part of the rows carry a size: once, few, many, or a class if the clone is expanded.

CDR3aa: CASSFLSRPEAFF; CDR3nt: TGTGCCAGCAGCTTTCTAAGTAGGCCTGAAGCTTTCTTT; v_gene: TRBV6-5; abundance: NA; d_gene: NA; j_gene: TRBJ1-1
CDR3aa: CASSRVVRGAYNEQFF; CDR3nt: TGTGCCAGCAGCCGAGTGGTGAGGGGAGCCTACAATGAGCAGTTCTTC; v_gene: TRBV5-5; abundance: NA; d_gene: NA; j_gene: TRBJ2-1
CDR3aa: CASSAVGGAGELFF; CDR3nt: TGTGCCAGCAGCGCGGTTGGAGGAGCCGGGGAGCTGTTTTTT; v_gene: TRBV5-4; abundance: NA; d_gene: NA; j_gene: TRBJ2-2
CDR3aa: CASSLGYDIVTDTQYF; CDR3nt: TGTGCCAGCAGCTTAGGGTACGACATCGTCACAGATACGCAGTATTTT; v_gene: TRBV11-1; abundance: NA; d_gene: NA; j_gene: TRBJ2-3
CDR3aa: CASSLGTGNYGYTF; CDR3nt: TGTGCCAGCAGCTTAGGGACAGGGAACTATGGCTACACCTTC; v_gene: TRBV13; abundance: NA; d_gene: TRBD1; j_gene: TRBJ1-2
CDR3aa: CASSVDTGSNYEQYF; CDR3nt: TGTGCCAGCAGCGTAGATACGGGGAGCAACTACGAGCAGTACTTC; v_gene: TRBV9; abundance: NA; d_gene: NA; j_gene: TRBJ2-7
CDR3aa: CASSLVGREETQYF; CDR3nt: TGTGCCAGCAGCTTGGTAGGCAGGGAAGAGACCCAGTACTTC; v_gene: TRBV5-8; abundance: once; d_gene: NA; j_gene: TRBJ2-5
CDR3aa: CASSSETYEQYF; CDR3nt: TGTGCCAGCAGCTCCGAAACCTACGAGCAGTACTTC; v_gene: TRBV28; abundance: NA; d_gene: NA; j_gene: TRBJ2-7
CDR3aa: CATEQVSNTGELFF; CDR3nt: TGTGCCACCGAACAGGTATCGAACACCGGGGAGCTGTTTTTT; v_gene: TRBV2; abundance: NA; d_gene: NA; j_gene: TRBJ2-2
CDR3aa: CASSLREQGFNQPQHF; CDR3nt: TGTGCCAGCAGTTTAAGGGAACAGGGTTTCAATCAGCCCCAGCATTTT; v_gene: TRBV28; abundance: NA; d_gene: NA; j_gene: TRBJ1-5
CDR3aa: CASSLTAGSYNEQFF; CDR3nt: TGCGCCAGCAGCTTGACCGCCGGCTCCTACAATGAGCAGTTCTTC; v_gene: TRBV5-1; abundance: NA; d_gene: NA; j_gene: TRBJ2-1
CDR3aa: CASSRPYEASNNEQFF; CDR3nt: TGTGCCAGCAGCCGTCCTTATGAGGCCTCCAACAATGAGCAGTTCTTC; v_gene: TRBV5-6; abundance: NA; d_gene: NA; j_gene: TRBJ2-1
CDR3aa: CSAFAVVVHLRAFSYNEQFF; CDR3nt: TGCAGCGCGTTCGCAGTTGTTGTTCATTTAAGGGCCTTCTCCTACAATGAGCAGTTCTTC; v_gene: TRBV29-1; abundance: NA; d_gene: NA; j_gene: TRBJ2-1
CDR3aa: CASSLSLGDRGSPLHF; CDR3nt: TGTGCCAGCAGCTTATCACTGGGGGACAGGGGATCACCCCTCCACTTT; v_gene: TRBV7-2; abundance: NA; d_gene: TRBD1; j_gene: TRBJ1-6
CDR3aa: CASSQATHYEQYF; CDR3nt: TGTGCCAGCAGCCAAGCCACTCACTACGAGCAGTACTTC; v_gene: TRBV4-2; abundance: NA; d_gene: NA; j_gene: TRBJ2-7
CDR3aa: CASSPVRERGGYNEQFF; CDR3nt: TGTGCCAGCAGCCCCGTACGTGAGAGGGGGGGATACAATGAGCAGTTCTTC; v_gene: TRBV7-8; abundance: NA; d_gene: NA; j_gene: TRBJ2-1
CDR3aa: CAISAGLAGGSGDEQFF; CDR3nt: TGTGCCATCAGTGCGGGACTAGCGGGAGGAAGCGGCGATGAGCAGTTCTTC; v_gene: TRBV10-3; abundance: NA; d_gene: TRBD2; j_gene: TRBJ2-1
CDR3aa: CASSLGANQPQHF; CDR3nt: TGTGCCAGCAGCCTCGGGGCCAATCAGCCCCAGCATTTT; v_gene: TRBV27; abundance: NA; d_gene: NA; j_gene: TRBJ1-5
CDR3aa: CASSYPSGETQYF; CDR3nt: TGTGCCAGCAGCTACCCTTCCGGGGAGACCCAGTACTTC; v_gene: TRBV7-2; abundance: NA; d_gene: NA; j_gene: TRBJ2-5
CDR3aa: CASSCTECGTFNEQFF; CDR3nt: TGTGCCAGCAGTTGCACAGAATGCGGGACGTTCAATGAGCAGTTCTTC; v_gene: TRBV28; abundance: NA; d_gene: NA; j_gene: TRBJ2-1
CDR3aa: CASSPRLNTEAFF; CDR3nt: TGTGCCAGCAGCCCTCGGTTGAACACTGAAGCTTTCTTT; v_gene: TRBV11-2; abundance: NA; d_gene: NA; j_gene: TRBJ1-1
CDR3aa: CASGYEQYF; CDR3nt: TGTGCCAGCGGGTACGAGCAGTACTTC; v_gene: TRBV27; abundance: few; d_gene: NA; j_gene: TRBJ2-7
CDR3aa: CSVSRRGKETQYF; CDR3nt: TGCAGCGTTTCCCGCCGAGGGAAAGAGACCCAGTACTTC; v_gene: TRBV29-1; abundance: NA; d_gene: NA; j_gene: TRBJ2-5
CDR3aa: CAISESDRILVNEQFF; CDR3nt: TGTGCCATCAGTGAGTCGGACAGAATCCTCGTCAATGAGCAGTTCTTC; v_gene: TRBV10-3; abundance: NA; d_gene: NA; j_gene: TRBJ2-1
CDR3aa: CASITKGYELFF; CDR3nt: TGTGCCAGCATTACTAAGGGGTATGAGCTGTTTTTT; v_gene: TRBV2; abundance: NA; d_gene: NA; j_gene: TRBJ2-2
CDR3aa: CASSPRGRGTYEQYF; CDR3nt: TGTGCCAGCAGCCCAAGAGGCAGGGGGACCTACGAGCAGTACTTC; v_gene: TRBV7-9; abundance: NA; d_gene: TRBD1; j_gene: TRBJ2-7
CDR3aa: CASSVSGTSGGGTDTQYF; CDR3nt: TGTGCCAGCAGCGTATCTGGGACTAGCGGGGGTGGCACAGATACGCAGTATTTT; v_gene: TRBV9; abundance: NA; d_gene: TRBD2; j_gene: TRBJ2-3
CDR3aa: CASSKRGQLGADTQYF; CDR3nt: TGTGCCAGCAGCAAGCGGGGACAGCTAGGCGCAGATACGCAGTATTTT; v_gene: TRBV13; abundance: NA; d_gene: NA; j_gene: TRBJ2-3
CDR3aa: CASSSVGTYEQYF; CDR3nt: TGTGCCAGCAGTTCCGTCGGGACTTACGAGCAGTACTTC; v_gene: TRBV28; abundance: NA; d_gene: NA; j_gene: TRBJ2-7
CDR3aa: CASSSGSIYEQYF; CDR3nt: TGTGCCAGCAGTTCCGGGAGTATTTACGAGCAGTACTTC; v_gene: TRBV28; abundance: NA; d_gene: NA; j_gene: TRBJ2-7
CDR3aa: CASSTPFLEGVETQYF; CDR3nt: TGTGCCAGCAGCACCCCCTTCCTGGAAGGAGTGGAGACCCAGTACTTC; v_gene: TRBV7-9; abundance: NA; d_gene: NA; j_gene: TRBJ2-5
CDR3aa: CASSAQEFRGGYTF; CDR3nt: TGTGCCAGCAGTGCCCAGGAATTCCGAGGAGGCTACACCTTC; v_gene: TRBV2; abundance: NA; d_gene: NA; j_gene: TRBJ1-2
CDR3aa: CASSSTGVSSYGYTF; CDR3nt: TGTGCCAGCAGCTCTACAGGGGTATCAAGCTATGGCTACACCTTC; v_gene: TRBV5-4; abundance: NA; d_gene: TRBD1; j_gene: TRBJ1-2
CDR3aa: CAGKTFRELENTGELFF; CDR3nt: TGTGCCGGAAAAACATTCAGGGAGTTGGAGAACACCGGGGAGCTGTTTTTT; v_gene: TRBV11-2; abundance: NA; d_gene: NA; j_gene: TRBJ2-2
CDR3aa: CASSDPLQVRNQPQHF; CDR3nt: TGTGCCAGCAGTGACCCTTTGCAGGTTCGCAATCAGCCCCAGCATTTT; v_gene: TRBV6-1; abundance: NA; d_gene: NA; j_gene: TRBJ1-5
CDR3aa: CAWTGTVPYNEQFF; CDR3nt: TGTGCCTGGACCGGGACAGTCCCTTACAATGAGCAGTTCTTC; v_gene: TRBV30; abundance: once; d_gene: TRBD1; j_gene: TRBJ2-1
CDR3aa: CASSQVTDVRNEQFF; CDR3nt: TGTGCCAGCAGCCAAGTAACGGACGTCCGCAATGAGCAGTTCTTC; v_gene: TRBV4-2; abundance: NA; d_gene: NA; j_gene: TRBJ2-1
CDR3aa: CATLGEGGLGTDTQYF; CDR3nt: TGTGCCACCTTGGGGGAAGGGGGCCTCGGCACAGATACGCAGTATTTT; v_gene: TRBV7-9; abundance: NA; d_gene: TRBD1; j_gene: TRBJ2-3
CDR3aa: CATSLDSGGEQYF; CDR3nt: TGTGCCACCAGCCTTGATTCAGGGGGCGAGCAGTACTTC; v_gene: TRBV15; abundance: NA; d_gene: TRBD1; j_gene: TRBJ2-7
CDR3aa: CASSQDLGDEQYF; CDR3nt: TGCGCCAGCAGCCAAGATTTAGGGGACGAGCAGTACTTC; v_gene: TRBV4-1; abundance: NA; d_gene: NA; j_gene: TRBJ2-7
CDR3aa: CASSQVPGTSGEQYF; CDR3nt: TGCGCCAGCAGCCAAGTACCAGGGACTAGTGGCGAGCAGTACTTC; v_gene: TRBV4-1; abundance: NA; d_gene: TRBD2; j_gene: TRBJ2-7
CDR3aa: CASSSPGQESSGANVLTF; CDR3nt: TGTGCCAGCAGCTCACCCGGACAGGAGAGCTCTGGGGCCAACGTCCTGACTTTC; v_gene: TRBV7-8; abundance: NA; d_gene: TRBD1; j_gene: TRBJ2-6
CDR3aa: CASSLATGEQYF; CDR3nt: TGTGCCAGCAGCTTGGCGACGGGGGAGCAGTACTTC; v_gene: TRBV5-8; abundance: NA; d_gene: NA; j_gene: TRBJ2-7
CDR3aa: CASREIPDRGRETQYF; CDR3nt: TGTGCCAGCAGGGAAATACCGGACAGGGGGCGAGAGACCCAGTACTTC; v_gene: TRBV2; abundance: few; d_gene: TRBD1; j_gene: TRBJ2-5
CDR3aa: CASSQSPGQGTEAFF; CDR3nt: TGCGCCAGCAGCCAATCGCCGGGACAGGGAACTGAAGCTTTCTTT; v_gene: TRBV4-3; abundance: NA; d_gene: TRBD1; j_gene: TRBJ1-1